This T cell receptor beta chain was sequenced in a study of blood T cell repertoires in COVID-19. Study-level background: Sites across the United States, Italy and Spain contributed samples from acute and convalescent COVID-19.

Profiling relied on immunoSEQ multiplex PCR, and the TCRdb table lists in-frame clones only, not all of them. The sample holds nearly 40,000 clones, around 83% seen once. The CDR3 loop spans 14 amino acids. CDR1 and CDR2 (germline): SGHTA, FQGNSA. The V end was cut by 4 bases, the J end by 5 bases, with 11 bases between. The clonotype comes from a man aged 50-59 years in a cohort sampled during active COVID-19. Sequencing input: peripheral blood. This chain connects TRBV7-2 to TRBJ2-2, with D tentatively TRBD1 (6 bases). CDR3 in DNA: TGTGCCAGCAGCTCCAGGGGCGGGACCGGGGAGCTGTTTTTT. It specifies CASSSRGGTGELFF.